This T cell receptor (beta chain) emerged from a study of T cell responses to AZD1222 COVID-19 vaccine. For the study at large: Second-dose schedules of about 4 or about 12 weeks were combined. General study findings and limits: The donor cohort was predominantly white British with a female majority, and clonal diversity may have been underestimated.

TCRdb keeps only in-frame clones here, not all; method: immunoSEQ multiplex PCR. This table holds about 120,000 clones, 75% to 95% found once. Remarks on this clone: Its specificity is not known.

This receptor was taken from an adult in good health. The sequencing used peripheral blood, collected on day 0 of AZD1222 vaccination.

In DNA, the CDR3 is TGTGCCAGCAGCACGGACAGGGCTAGGGCTGAAGCTTTCTTT. This sequence encodes CASSTDRARAEAFF. The V and J genes are TRBV21-1 and TRBJ1-1; TRBD1 is taken as the D call from the table, unchecked against the DNA. TRBV21-1 is noted as a pseudogene. The CDR3 consists of 14 residues.